Listed here are 23 T cell receptor beta chains from one sample, sequenced in a study of technical replicates of blood from a handful of donors. Libraries were prepared by immunoSEQ multiplex PCR; TCRdb keeps only in-frame clonotypes and omits some of them. The table has about 16,000 clones, 80% to 90% seen once. The sample was PBMCs. The receptors shown here come from a human donor in good health.

This sequence joins TRBV7-6 and TRBJ2-5, with 12 bases lining up with TRBD2. The CDR3 sequence is 16 residues long. The V gene's germline CDR1 is SGHVS and CDR2 FNYEAQ. V was pared by 4 bases and J by 1 base, with 4 bases of the junction left unmatched. This chain's CDR3 is CASSYGTSGLQETQYF. CDR3 bases: TGTGCCAGCAGCTACGGGACTAGCGGGCTCCAAGAGACCCAGTACTTC.

J is TRBJ1-2 and V is TRBV2; TRBD1 is a possible D gene (6 bases). V shed 5 bases and J shed 0 bases, with 13 bases lying between them. The CDR3 totals 15 residues. CDR1 and CDR2 from the germline V gene are SNHLY and FYNNEI. As DNA, the CDR3 is TGTGCCAGCAGTCAATCTCGGACAGCTAACTATGGCTACACCTTC. Amino acid sequence: CASSQSRTANYGYTF.

This clone was observed once. V is TRBV28 and J is TRBJ2-7; 10 positions agree with TRBD2. The V gene end was trimmed by 2 bases and the J gene end by 6 bases; junction bases not matched to a gene: 7. The V gene's germline CDR1 is MDHEN and CDR2 SYDVKM. The CDR3 loop spans 15 amino acids. The DNA for the CDR3 is TGTGCCAGCAGTTTACATACTAGCGGGAAGCGCGAGCAGTACTTC. This gives the protein CASSLHTSGKREQYF. The full variable domain, in which reference TRBV28 and TRBJ2-7 provide the parts outside the CDR3, is DVKVTQSSRYLVKRTGEKVFLECVQDMDHENMFWYRQDPGLGLRLIYFSYDVKMKEKGDIPEGYSVSREKKERFSLILESASTNQTSMYLCASSLHTSGKREQYFGPGTRLTVT.

This chain links TRBV18 with TRBJ2-7; D not certain. V was pared by 1 base and J by 2 bases, with 6 bases between. Germline V gene sequence: CDR1 KGHSH, CDR2 LQKENI. The length of the CDR3 is 13 residues. The CDR3 region has the DNA TGTGCCAGCTCACCACAGAAGCCCTACGAGCAGTACTTC. Translating it yields CASSPQKPYEQYF.

The sample holds a few counts of this clone. This chain uses TRBV9 with TRBJ1-1, with a tentative D call TRBD1 (5 bases). The V end lost 4 bases, the J end lost 1 base, and 8 bases lay between the germline ends. Germline-derived CDR1 and CDR2 are SGDLS and YYNGEE. The CDR3 extends over 13 amino acids. The CDR3 region has the DNA TGTGCCAGCAGCTGGACACCGAACACTGAAGCTTTCTTT. This encodes CASSWTPNTEAFF. Supplemented by reference TRBV9 and TRBJ1-1, the full variable domain reads DSGVTQTPKHLITATGQRVTLRCSPRSGDLSVYWYQQSLDQGLQFLIQYYNGEERAKGNILERFSAQQFPDLHSELNLSSLELGDSALYFCASSWTPNTEAFFGQGTRLTVV.

In this sample, this clone turned up once. V gene TRBV2 combines with J gene TRBJ2-1; 16 nucleotides align to TRBD2. Germline values: CDR1 SNHLY, CDR2 FYNNEI. The length of the CDR3 is 16 residues. The J segment lost 6 bases and the V segment lost 4 bases, leaving 3 bases of the junction unmatched. CDR3 amino acids: CASSVGLAGGGNEQFF. In DNA form, the CDR3 reads TGTGCCAGCAGTGTGGGACTAGCGGGAGGGGGCAATGAGCAGTTCTTC. Full variable domain (missing parts from reference TRBV2 and TRBJ2-1): EPEVTQTPSHQVTQMGQEVILRCVPISNHLYFYWYRQILGQKVEFLVSFYNNEISEKSEIFDDQFSVERPDGSNFTLKIRSTKLEDSAMYFCASSVGLAGGGNEQFFGPGTRLTVL.

The rearrangement uses TRBV2 and TRBJ1-3; the D gene is possibly TRBD1 (5 bases). V lost 2 bases and J lost 0, with 11 bases in between. Germline values: CDR1 SNHLY, CDR2 FYNNEI. CDR3 length: 16 amino acids. The CDR3 loop is CASSEIQGTSGNTIYF. DNA of the CDR3: TGTGCCAGCAGTGAAATCCAGGGAACCTCTGGAAACACCATATATTTT.

The rearrangement links TRBV5-1 to TRBJ1-1, with D tentatively TRBD1 (5 bases). V was pared by 2 bases and J by 6 bases, with 14 bases between. The CDR3 totals 14 residues. Germline V gene sequence: CDR1 SGHRS, CDR2 YFSETQ. This CDR3 is CASSLGTKGAEAFF. In DNA form, the CDR3 reads TGCGCCAGCAGCTTAGGGACTAAAGGAGCTGAAGCTTTCTTT.

This sequence joins TRBV6-5 and TRBJ1-1; D call uncertain. Looked up from germline, CDR1 is MNHEY and CDR2 is SVGAGI. The CDR3 has 14 residues. V lost 7 bases to trimming and J lost 7 bases, with 19 bases between them. The CDR3 DNA sequence: TGTGCCAGCACTGGGCCGGCAGGTTACGGTGAAGCTTTCTTT. Protein sequence: CASTGPAGYGEAFF.

The table lists this clone with a few counts. V usage is TRBV5-1 and J usage is TRBJ2-7, with 10 bases that match TRBD2. V lost 4 bases to trimming and J lost 7 bases; unmatched junction nucleotides: 17. Germline V CDR1 and CDR2: SGHRS, YFSETQ. The CDR3 is 17 amino acids. CDR3 bases: TGCGCCAGCAGCCCTTCTCAAGCGGGAGGGCTTTTGGAGGAGCAGTACTTC. Encoded protein: CASSPSQAGGLLEEQYF. Supplemented by reference TRBV5-1 and TRBJ2-7, the full variable domain reads KAGVTQTPRYLIKTRGQQVTLSCSPISGHRSVSWYQQTPGQGLQFLFEYFSETQRNKGNFPGRFSGRQFSNSRSEMNVSTLELGDSALYLCASSPSQAGGLLEEQYFGPGTRLTVT.

The chain combines TRBV7-8 with TRBJ2-2; 11 bases line up with TRBD2. V dropped 5 bases and J dropped 6; count of bases not matched to a gene: 11. Per germline, CDR1 SGHVS and CDR2 FQNEAQ. The CDR3 covers 17 residues. This CDR3 reads CASSPTSLAGVAGELFF. The CDR3 DNA follows: TGTGCCAGCAGCCCTACCTCACTAGCGGGAGTCGCCGGGGAGCTGTTTTTT.

Here the CDR3 DNA reads TGTGCCAGCAGCTCCGGGGACTTCACAGATACGCAGTATTTT. The encoded protein is CASSSGDFTDTQYF. This chain uses TRBV5-8 with TRBJ2-3, with D tentatively TRBD2 (6 bases). Germline lookup yields CDR1 SGHTS and CDR2 YDEGEE. Trimming removed 3 bases at V and 2 bases at J, with 10 bases between. The CDR3 loop spans 14 amino acids.

The chain has TRBV7-6 and TRBJ2-5; D call uncertain. Germline CDR1 reads SGHVS; CDR2 reads FNYEAQ. CDR3 length equals 13 residues. V was shortened by 3 bases and J by 0 bases, with 5 bases between the two germline ends. The CDR3 DNA sequence: TGTGCCAGCAGCTTTTCCTACCAAGAGACCCAGTACTTC. Amino acid sequence: CASSFSYQETQYF.

J is TRBJ2-1 and V is TRBV9, with a possible D match to TRBD1 (5 bases). Trimming pared 2 bases from V and 4 bases from J, leaving 13 bases between. This CDR3 has 15 residues. The germline V gene has CDR1 SGDLS and CDR2 YYNGEE. CDR3 loop: CASSVRVEFYNEQFF. The CDR3 DNA sequence: TGTGCCAGCAGCGTCAGGGTAGAGTTTTACAATGAGCAGTTCTTC.

The V and J genes are TRBV30 and TRBJ2-5; 11 nucleotides agree with TRBD2. V was pared by 4 bases and J by 1 base, with 8 bases of the junction left unmatched. This CDR3 comprises 16 residues. Per the germline V gene, CDR1 is GTSNPN and CDR2 is SVGIG (reference sequence). CDR3: CAWTASGRSLQETQYF. Here the CDR3 DNA reads TGTGCCTGGACGGCTAGCGGGAGGTCCCTCCAAGAGACCCAGTACTTC.

The chain recombines TRBV29-1 with TRBJ2-5; 7 bases are a match to TRBD1. V trimming: 7 bases; J trimming: 4 bases; junction bases outside the gene matches: 9. This CDR3 is 13 amino acids long. Germline CDR1 reads SQVTM; CDR2 reads ANQGSEA. CDR3 in DNA: TGCAGCGCGCACCAGGGGGTTTCAGAGACCCAGTACTTC. Translation gives CSAHQGVSETQYF. The variable domain in full, with the rest retrieved from reference TRBV29-1 and TRBJ2-5, is SAVISQKPSRDICQRGTSLTIQCQVDSQVTMMFWYRQQPGQSLTLIATANQGSEATYESGFVIDKFPISRPNLTFSTLTVSNMSPEDSSIYLCSAHQGVSETQYFGPGTRLLVL.

The genes are TRBV15 and TRBJ1-5; perhaps TRBD1 as D (5 bases). The CDR3 has 14 residues. V was pared by 0 bases and J by 7 bases, with 10 bases between. The germline V gene has CDR1 LNHNV and CDR2 YYDKDF (reference sequence). The CDR3 sequence: CATSRDLGGQPQHF. The CDR3 bases are TGTGCCACCAGCAGAGATCTGGGGGGACAGCCCCAGCATTTT. Based on the CDR3 plus reference TRBV15 and TRBJ1-5, the full variable domain is DAMVIQNPRYQVTQFGKPVTLSCSQTLNHNVMYWYQQKSSQAPKLLFHYYDKDFNNEADTPDNFQSRRPNTSFCFLDIRSPGLGDTAMYLCATSRDLGGQPQHFGDGTRLSIL.

This chain connects TRBV5-1 to TRBJ2-5, with TRBD2 matching over 10 bases. This CDR3 comprises 16 residues. Germline CDR1 is SGHRS and CDR2 is YFSETQ. V lost 1 base and J lost 5; bases outside the gene matches: 8. CDR3: CASSLLASGRVETQYF. DNA of the CDR3: TGCGCCAGCAGCTTGTTGGCTAGCGGGAGAGTGGAGACCCAGTACTTC.

The chain uses TRBV7-9 and TRBJ2-1, with 10 positions matching TRBD2. Germline-derived CDR1 and CDR2 are SEHNR and FQNEAQ (reference sequence). The V gene end was trimmed by 5 bases and the J gene end by 2 bases; junction bases not matched to a gene: 6. The CDR3 has 16 amino acids. The CDR3 loop reads CASSNTLAGAYNEQFF. The CDR3 bases are TGTGCCAGCAGCAACACCCTAGCGGGAGCCTACAATGAGCAGTTCTTC.

The rearrangement links TRBV19 to TRBJ2-7; 8 bases line up with TRBD2. CDR1 is LNHDA and CDR2 is SQIVND in the germline V gene (reference sequence). This CDR3 is 15 amino acids long. The V segment lost 4 bases and the J segment 2 bases; nucleotides outside the gene matches: 7. The CDR3 bases are TGTGCCAGTAGTACTACGGCGGGAGGCACCTACGAGCAGTACTTC. Amino acids: CASSTTAGGTYEQYF.

This clone was detected a few times. This sequence joins TRBV5-5 and TRBJ1-5; 7 nucleotides align to TRBD1. V lost 4 bases and J lost 5; bases outside the gene matches: 3. Germline V CDR1 and CDR2: SGHKS, YYEKEE (reference sequence). This CDR3 has 13 amino acids. In DNA, the CDR3 is TGTGCCAGCAGCAGTCAGGGGGATCAGCCCCAGCATTTT. It translates to CASSSQGDQPQHF. Full variable domain (outside the CDR3, taken from reference TRBV5-5 and TRBJ1-5): DAGVTQSPTHLIKTRGQQVTLRCSPISGHKSVSWYQQVLGQGPQFIFQYYEKEERGRGNFPDRFSARQFPNYSSELNVNALLLGDSALYLCASSSQGDQPQHFGDGTRLSIL.

This rearrangement joins TRBV25-1 to TRBJ2-1; weak D call: TRBD2 (5 bases). Germline values: CDR1 MGHDK, CDR2 SYGVNS. The CDR3 contains 15 residues. Trimming cost V 3 bases and J 2 bases, with 11 bases left between them. This CDR3 reads CASSDGLSPYNEQFF. In DNA, the CDR3 is TGTGCCAGCAGTGATGGACTTTCCCCCTACAATGAGCAGTTCTTC.

This chain connects TRBV30 to TRBJ1-3; D gene uncertain. This CDR3 is built from 13 residues. CDR1 and CDR2 (germline): GTSNPN, SVGIG (reference sequence). The CDR3 coding sequence is TGTGCATCCGTTTACAACTCTGGAAACACCATATATTTT. Translating it yields CASVYNSGNTIYF.